This T cell receptor beta chain comes out of a study of T cell responses to AZD1222 COVID-19 vaccine. The CDR3 runs to 13 residues. V lost 4 bases to trimming and J lost 1 base, with 7 bases between them. The germline V gene has CDR1 SGHDN and CDR2 FVKESK. Only a few counts were recorded for this clone. TCRdb's copy holds only in-frame clones and misses some; the assay was immunoSEQ multiplex PCR. The sample carries approximately 130,000 clones, around 83% recorded once. The sequence derives from an adult who received the AZD1222 COVID-19 vaccine. The chain joins TRBV14 to TRBJ1-1; D may be TRBD1 (6 bases). This specimen consisted of peripheral blood, obtained 28 days after the second AZD1222 dose. This CDR3 reads CASSLQGNTEAFF. In DNA form, the CDR3 reads TGTGCCAGCAGCCTACAGGGGAACACTGAAGCTTTCTTT.